What follows describes a single T cell receptor (beta chain). Its antigen is currently unknown. These data are taken from a study of human T cells and chemical hapten exposure. Background on the study: Small pooled library volume differences chiefly drove per-sample TCR yield variation.

Study findings and constraints: TCRs above 1 in 1000 frequency did not change with DPC sensitization.

Whole blood that had not been fractionated was the source of extracted total RNA. What the library attached to individual cDNA molecules were unique molecular identifiers. How the authors handled the data: 95,638 TCRs per sample was the median, with a range of about 23,224 to 750,000. Via MiXCR, TCRdb re-called the reads, giving one row per CDR3 protein. For this entry, the V and J calls and clone size follow TCRdb and not the study's own pipeline. Of fewer than 150,000 distinct CDR3 sequences detected, less than 10% appear once; the ten largest clones hold roughly 1.3%. The origin of this receptor is a human donor in good health. Some clones in this sample may be carry-over from other donors' samples. The sequencing input was whole blood.

CDR3 in amino acids: CASTPDSLYEQYF. The CDR3 DNA is TGTGCCAGCACCCCGGACAGCCTTTACGAGCAGTACTTC. V and J are TRBV7-9 and TRBJ2-7, with D perhaps TRBD1 (6 bases). The CDR3 consists of 13 residues. V was cut by 7 bases and J by 4 bases, with 14 bases left in between. CDR1 is SEHNR and CDR2 is FQNEAQ in the germline V gene (reference sequence).